At least ten counts were recorded for the clone carrying this T cell receptor beta chain. The target antigen is unknown. The data were obtained in a study of T cells after yellow fever vaccination. Notes on the study in general: Secondary responses were weaker yet peaked faster, day 5 versus 15.

Conversion of TCR transcripts into cDNA relied on 5'RACE template switching, which added a universal primer site and UMIs. TCRdb redid the calling of the 5' RACE reads with MiXCR, one entry per CDR3 protein. The sample holds about 370,000 distinct CDR3 sequences, 9.5% to 13% seen once. Deletions cut 0 bases from V and 1 base from J, with 14 bases between. Germline CDR1 is MRHNA and CDR2 is SNTAGT. This CDR3 is 17 amino acids long. The TCR comes from a man younger than 30 who received the YFV17D yellow fever vaccine. The chain has TRBV6-4 and TRBJ2-3, with D maybe TRBD1 (6 bases). This specimen consisted of PBMCs, obtained on the day of the first yellow fever vaccination. In DNA form, the CDR3 reads TGTGCCAGCAGTGACTCGAGTACGTCAGGGGGCACAGATACGCAGTATTTT. It translates to CASSDSSTSGGTDTQYF.